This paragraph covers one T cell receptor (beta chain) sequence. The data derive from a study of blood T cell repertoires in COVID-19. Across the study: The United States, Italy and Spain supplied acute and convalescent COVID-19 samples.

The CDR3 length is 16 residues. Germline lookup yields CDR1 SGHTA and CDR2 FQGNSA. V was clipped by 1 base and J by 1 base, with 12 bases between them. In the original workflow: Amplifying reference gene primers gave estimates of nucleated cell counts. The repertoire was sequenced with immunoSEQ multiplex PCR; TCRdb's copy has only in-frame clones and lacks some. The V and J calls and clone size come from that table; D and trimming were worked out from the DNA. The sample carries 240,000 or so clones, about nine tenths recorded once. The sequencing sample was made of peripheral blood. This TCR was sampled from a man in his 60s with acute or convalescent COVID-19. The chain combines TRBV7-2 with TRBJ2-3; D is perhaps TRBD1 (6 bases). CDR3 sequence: CASSLDWYRGTDTQYF. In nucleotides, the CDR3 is TGTGCCAGCAGCTTAGACTGGTACAGGGGCACAGATACGCAGTATTTT.